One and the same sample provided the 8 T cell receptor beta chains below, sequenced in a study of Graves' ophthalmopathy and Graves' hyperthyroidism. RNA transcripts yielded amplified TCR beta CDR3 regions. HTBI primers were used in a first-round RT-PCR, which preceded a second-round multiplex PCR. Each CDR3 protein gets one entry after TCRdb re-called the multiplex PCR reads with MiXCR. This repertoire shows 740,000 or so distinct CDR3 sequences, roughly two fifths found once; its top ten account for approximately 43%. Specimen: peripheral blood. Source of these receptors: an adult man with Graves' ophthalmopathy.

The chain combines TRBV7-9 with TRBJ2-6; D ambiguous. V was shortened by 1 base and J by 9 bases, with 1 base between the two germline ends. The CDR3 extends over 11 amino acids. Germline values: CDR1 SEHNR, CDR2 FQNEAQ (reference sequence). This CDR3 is CASSLDNVLTF. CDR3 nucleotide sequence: TGTGCCAGCAGCTTAGACAACGTCCTGACTTTC.

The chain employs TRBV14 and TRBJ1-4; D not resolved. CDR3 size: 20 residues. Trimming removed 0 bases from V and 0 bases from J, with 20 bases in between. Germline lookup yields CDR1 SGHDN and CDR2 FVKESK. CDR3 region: CASSQEPKNTEDATNEKLFF. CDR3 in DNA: TGTGCCAGCAGCCAAGAACCGAAGAATACAGAGGATGCAACTAATGAAAAACTGTTTTTT.

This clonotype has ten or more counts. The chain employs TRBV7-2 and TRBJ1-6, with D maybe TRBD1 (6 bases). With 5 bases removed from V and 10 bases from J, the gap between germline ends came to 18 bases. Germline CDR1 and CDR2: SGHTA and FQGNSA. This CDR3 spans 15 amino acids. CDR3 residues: CASSPQGVRQSPLHF. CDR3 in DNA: TGTGCCAGCAGCCCACAGGGTGTAAGGCAATCACCCCTCCACTTT.

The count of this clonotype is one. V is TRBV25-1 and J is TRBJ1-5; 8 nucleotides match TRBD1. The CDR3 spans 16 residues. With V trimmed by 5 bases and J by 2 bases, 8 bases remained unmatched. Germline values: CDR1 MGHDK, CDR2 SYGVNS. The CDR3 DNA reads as TGTGCCAGCAGTCCCGCAGACAGGGGTGGCAATCAGCCCCAGCATTTT. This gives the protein CASSPADRGGNQPQHF.

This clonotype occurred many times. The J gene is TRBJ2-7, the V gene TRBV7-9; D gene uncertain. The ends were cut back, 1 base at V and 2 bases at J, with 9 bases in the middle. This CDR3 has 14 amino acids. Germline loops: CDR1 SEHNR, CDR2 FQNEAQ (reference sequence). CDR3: CASSLVGNPYEQYF. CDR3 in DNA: TGTGCCAGCAGCTTAGTCGGCAACCCCTACGAGCAGTACTTC.

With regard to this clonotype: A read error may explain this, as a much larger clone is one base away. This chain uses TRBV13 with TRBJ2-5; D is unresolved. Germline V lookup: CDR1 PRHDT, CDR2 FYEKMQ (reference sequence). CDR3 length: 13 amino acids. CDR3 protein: CASSSDRLETQHF. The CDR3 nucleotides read TGTGCCAGCAGCTCAGATAGGTTGGAGACCCAGCACTTC.

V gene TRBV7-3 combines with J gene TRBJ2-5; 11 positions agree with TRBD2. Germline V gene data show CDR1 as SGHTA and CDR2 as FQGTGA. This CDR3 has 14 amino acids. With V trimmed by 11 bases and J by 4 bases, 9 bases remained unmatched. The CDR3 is CAGTGTSGGETQYF. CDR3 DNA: TGTGCCGGAACTGGGACTAGCGGAGGAGAGACCCAGTACTTC.

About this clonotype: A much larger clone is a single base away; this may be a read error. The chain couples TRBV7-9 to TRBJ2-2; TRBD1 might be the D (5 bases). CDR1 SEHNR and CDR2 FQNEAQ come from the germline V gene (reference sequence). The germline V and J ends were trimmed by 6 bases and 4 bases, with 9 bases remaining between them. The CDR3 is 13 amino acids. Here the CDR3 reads CASSKQVTGELFF. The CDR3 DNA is TGTGCCAGCAGTAAACAGGTCACCGGGGAGCTGTTTTTT. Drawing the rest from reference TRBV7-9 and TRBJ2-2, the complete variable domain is DTGVSQNPRHKITKRGQNVTFRCDPISEHNRLYWYRQTLGQGPEFLTYFQNEAQLEKSRLLSDRFSAERPKGSFSTLEIQRTEQGDSAMYLCASSKQVTGELFFGEGSRLTVL.